One and the same sample provided the 27 T cell receptor beta chains below, sequenced in a study of T cell responses to AZD1222 COVID-19 vaccine. Profiled with immunoSEQ multiplex PCR; TCRdb holds only in-frame clones, not every one. The top ten clones hold roughly 5.4% of a sample with about 120,000 clones, around 90% of them seen once. The specimen was peripheral blood, collected on day 0 of AZD1222 vaccination. The receptors shown here come from an adult in good health.

The chain recombines TRBV2 with TRBJ2-7; D is possibly TRBD1 or TRBD2 (5 bases each). V shed 8 bases and J shed 0 bases, with 17 bases lying between them. The CDR3 is 15 amino acids. Germline V gene sequence: CDR1 SNHLY, CDR2 FYNNEI. The CDR3, as DNA: TGTGCCAGCCAAGCCGGGACGGGGAGCTCCTACGAGCAGTACTTC. It translates to CASQAGTGSSYEQYF.

The chain links TRBV3-1 (or the pseudogene TRBV3-2) to TRBJ2-7; D call uncertain. Germline CDR1 is LGHDT and CDR2 is YNNKEL (reference sequence). CDR3 size: 15 residues. V lost 1 base and J 1 base, leaving 11 bases between the germline ends. The CDR3 here is CASSQAGVNSYEQYF. The CDR3 DNA reads TGTGCCAGCAGCCAAGCCGGTGTGAATTCCTACGAGCAGTACTTC.

The rearrangement uses TRBV7-3 and TRBJ2-1, with 7 positions matching TRBD1. V gave up 4 bases and J gave up 3 bases; unmatched junction bases: 9. Per the germline V gene, CDR1 is SGHTA and CDR2 is FQGTGA. CDR3 size: 16 residues. CDR3 residues: CASSSHPGQHYNEQFF. In nucleotides, the CDR3 is TGTGCCAGCAGCTCCCACCCGGGACAGCACTACAATGAGCAGTTCTTC.

V and J are TRBV4-2 and TRBJ2-6; unclear D gene. V lost 5 bases, J lost 5 bases, and 22 bases lay in between. This CDR3 region has 18 residues. Per the germline V gene, CDR1 is LGHNA and CDR2 is YNFKEQ. The CDR3 nucleotides read TGTGCCAGCAGCGCGTGCGGCAAAGGTCAAAGTCGGGCCAACGTCCTGACTTTC. This sequence encodes CASSACGKGQSRANVLTF.

The rearrangement uses TRBV9 and TRBJ1-6, with a possible D match to TRBD1 (5 bases). The CDR3 is 15 amino acids. Trimming stripped 3 bases from V and 7 bases from J, with 14 bases between. Germline CDR1 SGDLS, CDR2 YYNGEE. The CDR3 sequence is CASSGAGTVNSPLHF. The CDR3 coding sequence is TGTGCCAGCAGCGGTGCCGGGACGGTAAATTCACCCCTCCACTTT.

The chain uses TRBV12-5 and TRBJ1-1, with D unclear. The V gene lost 0 bases and the J gene lost 5 bases, with 10 bases spanning the gap. The CDR3 has 14 amino acids. Germline CDR1 LGHNT, CDR2 FRNRAP. The CDR3 here is CASGLVEFSTEAFF. In DNA form, the CDR3 reads TGTGCTAGTGGTTTGGTAGAGTTTTCGACTGAAGCTTTCTTT.

The chain is built from TRBV30 and TRBJ2-5; D may match TRBD1 or TRBD2 (5 bases each). V shed 0 bases and J shed 4 bases, with 12 bases lying between them. The CDR3 runs 14 residues. In germline, CDR1 is GTSNPN, CDR2 SVGIG (reference sequence). CDR3 sequence reads: CAWSVGGAPETQYF. The CDR3, as DNA: TGTGCCTGGAGTGTTGGGGGTGCCCCAGAGACCCAGTACTTC.

The CDR3 coding sequence is TGTGCCAGTTCACGGGACTTTATACAGCCCCAGCATTTT. Translating it yields CASSRDFIQPQHF. V gene TRBV19 combines with J gene TRBJ1-5; possible D gene TRBD1, 5 bases. The CDR3 contains 13 residues. Germline V gives CDR1 LNHDA, CDR2 SQIVND (reference sequence). Trimming removed 8 bases at V and 7 bases at J, with 15 bases between.

The chain links TRBV29-1 to TRBJ2-2; 11 nucleotides line up with TRBD2. Germline lookup yields CDR1 SQVTM and CDR2 ANQGSEA. V shed 7 bases, J shed 4 bases, and the junction held 2 bases outside the gene matches. This CDR3 region has 13 residues. DNA of the CDR3: TGCAGCGCCCTAGCGGGAGGCACCGGGGAGCTGTTTTTT. Its translation: CSALAGGTGELFF.

V and J are TRBV7-2 and TRBJ1-1; 12 bases fit TRBD1. The V gene's germline CDR1 is SGHTA and CDR2 FQGNSA. This CDR3 has 17 amino acids. The junction had 12 bases not matched to a gene; V was cut back by 5 bases and J by 5 bases. The CDR3 spells CASSLVPGQGARTEAFF. The CDR3 region has the DNA TGTGCCAGCAGCCTAGTCCCGGGACAGGGGGCGCGGACTGAAGCTTTCTTT.

This clone was seen a single time. The chain is built from TRBV7-9 and TRBJ2-7; 7 bases line up with TRBD1. With 5 bases clipped from V and 2 bases from J, the junction kept 6 bases outside the gene matches. Germline loops: CDR1 SEHNR, CDR2 FQNEAQ (reference sequence). The CDR3 is 14 amino acids. CDR3 in DNA: TGTGCCAGCAGCACCCGGACAGGAGCCTACGAGCAGTACTTC. The encoded protein is CASSTRTGAYEQYF.

The genes are TRBV28 and TRBJ1-6; D ambiguous. The CDR3 runs to 15 residues. Germline V gene sequence: CDR1 MDHEN, CDR2 SYDVKM. V lost 1 base, J lost 3 bases, and 7 bases lay in between. In DNA, the CDR3 is TGTGCCAGCAGTTTATCAGGCAACTATAATTCACCCCTCCACTTT. As protein: CASSLSGNYNSPLHF.

The J gene is TRBJ1-3, the V gene TRBV7-9, with no clear D. Between the trimmed V and J ends, which lost 2 bases and 11 bases, there was a span of 7 bases. Germline V CDR1 and CDR2: SEHNR, FQNEAQ (reference sequence). The CDR3 is 11 residues long. CDR3 residues: CASSLMGAIYF. CDR3 nucleotides: TGTGCCAGCAGCTTAATGGGCGCCATATATTTT.

There are a few counts of this clone. The chain combines TRBV19 with TRBJ1-3, with unresolved D. Trimming removed 7 bases at V and 0 bases at J, with 7 bases between. This CDR3 is 13 amino acids long. The germline V gene encodes CDR1 LNHDA and CDR2 SQIVND (reference sequence). The CDR3 here is CASTPASGNTIYF. Here the CDR3 DNA reads TGTGCCAGTACCCCGGCCTCTGGAAACACCATATATTTT. Drawing the rest from reference TRBV19 and TRBJ1-3, the complete variable domain is DGGITQSPKYLFRKEGQNVTLSCEQNLNHDAMYWYRQDPGQGLRLIYYSQIVNDFQKGDIAEGYSVSREKKESFPLTVTSAQKNPTAFYLCASTPASGNTIYFGEGSWLTVV.

V and J are TRBV27 and TRBJ1-2; D perhaps matches TRBD1 (6 bases). V gave up 6 bases and J gave up 4 bases, with 18 bases separating them. Per germline, CDR1 MNHEY and CDR2 SMNVEV (reference sequence). The CDR3 covers 15 residues. CDR3 loop: CASSLDRTAVYGYTF. Here the CDR3 DNA reads TGTGCCAGCAGCCTTGATCGGACAGCCGTCTATGGCTACACCTTC.

The sample holds one count of this clone. The chain joins TRBV27 to TRBJ1-6; TRBD1 agrees at 7 bases. The V and J ends lost 3 bases and 8 bases, in that order; junction bases with no gene match: 7. The CDR3 consists of 15 residues. From germline, CDR1 is MNHEY and CDR2 SMNVEV (reference sequence). In nucleotides, the CDR3 is TGTGCCAGCAGTTTCTCGACAGGGCTGGATTCACCCCTCCACTTT. Translated: CASSFSTGLDSPLHF.

As concerns this clone: Germline is not matched at one junction end, which may reflect a read error. The chain combines TRBV27 with TRBJ1-1, with TRBD1 matching 8 bases. The CDR3 is 14 amino acids. The germline V gene has CDR1 MNHEY and CDR2 SMNVEV (reference sequence). The CDR3 loop is CASSGIQGVQALFF. In nucleotides, the CDR3 is TGTGCCAGCAGTGGAATACAGGGGGTACAGGCCCTTTTTTTT.

The chain carries TRBV5-6 and TRBJ1-2; 7 positions match TRBD1. The CDR3 runs to 16 residues. V shed 5 bases and J 4 bases; nucleotides not matched to a gene: 14. Germline assignment: CDR1 SGHDT and CDR2 YYEEEE. The DNA of the CDR3 is TGTGCCAGCAGTTTCCGAAGGACAGGAAAAGCCTATGGCTACACCTTC. Translating it yields CASSFRRTGKAYGYTF.

V gene TRBV19 combines with J gene TRBJ1-1; the D is unclear. Trimming left V 7 bases short and J 1 base short, with 16 bases between. The CDR3 runs 15 residues. Germline V gene lookup returns CDR1 LNHDA and CDR2 SQIVND (reference sequence). This chain's CDR3 is CASKQQFEGNTEAFF. The CDR3 region has the DNA TGTGCCAGTAAGCAGCAGTTCGAGGGGAACACTGAAGCTTTCTTT. Filled out from reference TRBV19 and TRBJ1-1, the complete variable domain reads DGGITQSPKYLFRKEGQNVTLSCEQNLNHDAMYWYRQDPGQGLRLIYYSQIVNDFQKGDIAEGYSVSREKKESFPLTVTSAQKNPTAFYLCASKQQFEGNTEAFFGQGTRLTVV.

The V gene is TRBV25-1, the J gene TRBJ1-5; the match to TRBD1 covers 10 bases. Germline CDR1 reads MGHDK; CDR2 reads SYGVNS. This CDR3 has 14 amino acids. Trimming removed 6 bases from V and 4 bases from J; junction bases left unmatched: 3. CDR3 residues: CASRGQGGNQPQHF. For the CDR3, the DNA is TGTGCCAGCAGAGGACAGGGGGGGAATCAGCCCCAGCATTTT.

V is TRBV6-2 or TRBV6-3 and J is TRBJ2-7; no clear D. The germline CDR1 and CDR2 sequences are MNHEY and SVGEGT. The CDR3 spans 15 residues. The V end lost 2 bases, the J end lost 6 bases, and 17 bases lay between the germline ends. CDR3 DNA sequence: TGTGCCAGCAGTTACCATACAACAGTGACGGGCGAGCAGTACTTC. The encoded protein is CASSYHTTVTGEQYF.

The V gene is TRBV2, the J gene TRBJ1-2, with D possibly being TRBD1 (5 bases). This CDR3 region has 13 residues. From germline, CDR1 is SNHLY and CDR2 FYNNEI. V lost 6 bases and J lost 8, with 16 bases in between. The CDR3 region has the DNA TGTGCCAGCAGGGCGGGACGGACCGGCGGCTACACCTTC. It translates to CASRAGRTGGYTF.

This clone was recorded a few times. The rearrangement links TRBV28 to TRBJ1-1; D unresolved. V was trimmed by 7 bases and J by 1 base, leaving 10 bases between them. The CDR3 totals 13 residues. Germline assignment: CDR1 MDHEN and CDR2 SYDVKM. The CDR3 loop reads CASINPGNTEAFF. The CDR3 nucleotides are TGTGCCAGCATTAATCCCGGGAACACTGAAGCTTTCTTT.

The chain has TRBV3-1 (or the pseudogene TRBV3-2) and TRBJ2-2; weak D call: TRBD1 (6 bases). The V gene lost 2 bases and the J gene lost 1 base, with 11 bases spanning the gap. This CDR3 is built from 16 residues. CDR1 is LGHDT and CDR2 is YNNKEL in the germline V gene (reference sequence). CDR3 in amino acids: CASSQRQGLNTGELFF. In nucleotides, the CDR3 is TGTGCCAGCAGCCAACGTCAGGGGCTGAACACCGGGGAGCTGTTTTTT.

The chain employs TRBV19 and TRBJ1-2; D ambiguous. The CDR3 totals 11 residues. The V gene's germline CDR1 is LNHDA and CDR2 SQIVND (reference sequence). Trimming left V 4 bases short and J 2 bases short, with 2 bases between. The CDR3 spells CASSRNYGYTF. The CDR3 bases are TGTGCCAGTAGTAGGAACTATGGCTACACCTTC.

This clone was detected once. The chain employs TRBV11-2 and TRBJ1-2, with D unresolved. Germline V gives CDR1 SGHAT, CDR2 FQNNGV. The CDR3 loop spans 16 amino acids. Trimming left V 4 bases short and J 0 bases short, with 15 bases between. For the CDR3, the DNA is TGTGCCAGCAGCTCCCCGTATCGTGGCCCTAACTATGGCTACACCTTC. Translation: CASSSPYRGPNYGYTF.

This clone was counted only a few times. This chain uses TRBV5-1 with TRBJ2-7; D possibly uses TRBD1 or TRBD2 (5 bases each). This CDR3 is built from 14 residues. The V and J ends lost 1 base and 6 bases respectively, with 14 bases between them. Germline loops: CDR1 SGHRS, CDR2 YFSETQ. CDR3 sequence (DNA): TGCGCCAGCAGCTTGCGAGGCCGGGGCAGCGAGCAGTACTTC. As protein: CASSLRGRGSEQYF.